Listed below are T cell receptor beta chains from one sample, sequenced in a study of monozygotic twins with inflammatory bowel disease. TCRdb re-called the 5' RACE reads and catalogs CDR3 proteins one per entry, DNA excluded. This table lists 140,000 to 150,000 distinct CDR3 sequences. The sample taken for sequencing was blood. The source is a human donor with ulcerative colitis or Crohn's disease, or a healthy co-twin of an affected twin (not recorded which). Each CDR3 is given with its conserved first and last residue. The order of the fields is J gene, V gene, CDR3 protein.

J: TRBJ2-1; V: TRBV27; CDR3: CASATGRRGNEQFF
J: TRBJ1-2; V: TRBV18; CDR3: CASSPSLTGGGYGYTF
J: TRBJ2-1; V: TRBV6-1; CDR3: CASTTSLGPAGEQFF
J: TRBJ1-2; V: TRBV12-3/TRBV12-4; CDR3: CASSVTGEANYGYTF
J: TRBJ1-5; V: TRBV6-1; CDR3: CASSEGGGLRQPQHF
J: TRBJ2-7; V: TRBV5-1; CDR3: CASSPRWDRVRYEQYF
J: TRBJ2-2; V: TRBV20-1; CDR3: CSVQPVAVANTGELFF
J: TRBJ1-2; V: TRBV18; CDR3: CASSPRSGDGYGYTF
J: TRBJ2-6; V: TRBV24-1; CDR3: CATGRAVGSGANVLTF
J: TRBJ2-7; V: TRBV12-3/TRBV12-4; CDR3: CASSLARQYEQYF
J: TRBJ1-1; V: TRBV7-3; CDR3: CASSLTSGGGTEAFF
J: TRBJ2-3; V: TRBV19; CDR3: CASSIREGAMSTDTQYF
J: TRBJ2-2; V: TRBV27; CDR3: CASHRGTRGELFF
J: TRBJ1-6; V: TRBV25-1; CDR3: CASSELQGQGDSPLHF
J: TRBJ2-7; V: TRBV18; CDR3: CASSPGAGGSYEQYF
J: TRBJ2-1; V: TRBV5-1; CDR3: CASSLEGRKGPEQFF
J: TRBJ2-7; V: TRBV6-1; CDR3: CASSSLRSSLTYEQYF
J: TRBJ1-2; V: TRBV7-9; CDR3: CASSLRSASQLHNGYTF
J: TRBJ2-1; V: TRBV24-1; CDR3: CATSDFTSTVEQFF
J: TRBJ2-7; V: TRBV7-2; CDR3: CASSLSRSESEQYF
J: TRBJ2-3; V: TRBV6-2/TRBV6-3; CDR3: CASSTRRSSTDTQYF
J: TRBJ1-5; V: TRBV6-2/TRBV6-3; CDR3: CASSYSSGAPQHF
J: TRBJ1-1; V: TRBV28; CDR3: CASSFFGAEAFF
J: TRBJ2-1; V: TRBV2; CDR3: CASSPFGGGSSYNEQFF
J: TRBJ2-1; V: TRBV19; CDR3: CASSPGLGGEQFF
J: TRBJ2-1; V: TRBV24-1; CDR3: CATSDTYGDSGYNEQFF
J: TRBJ2-3; V: TRBV18; CDR3: CASSPRGDTDTQYF
J: TRBJ2-1; V: TRBV7-9; CDR3: CASSFFRGEQFF
J: TRBJ2-1; V: TRBV27; CDR3: CASSLRTANEQFF
J: TRBJ2-7; V: TRBV20-1; CDR3: CSAKVSGSTYEQYF
J: TRBJ2-7; V: TRBV6-1; CDR3: CASQWGEYSYEQYF
J: TRBJ2-5; V: TRBV6-6; CDR3: CASGLGPETQYF
J: TRBJ2-7; V: TRBV12-3/TRBV12-4; CDR3: CASSHSGTVSYEQYF
J: TRBJ1-2; V: TRBV6-2/TRBV6-3; CDR3: CASSYHSTGRNYVYTF
J: TRBJ2-5; V: TRBV5-1; CDR3: CASSRAVLAGEWETQYF
J: TRBJ1-5; V: TRBV28; CDR3: CASSFSAYGGSNQPQHF
J: TRBJ1-1; V: TRBV29-1; CDR3: CSVGDRGMNTEAFF
J: TRBJ1-1; V: TRBV7-8; CDR3: CASSNRGSQERAFF
J: TRBJ1-5; V: TRBV4-3; CDR3: CASSQDSGNQPQHF
J: TRBJ2-3; V: TRBV20-1; CDR3: CSARDPGLAATDTQYF
J: TRBJ1-5; V: TRBV18; CDR3: CASSPGTGGRVGNQPQHF
J: TRBJ2-3; V: TRBV25-1; CDR3: CASSEFTGTDTQYF
J: TRBJ2-5; V: TRBV27; CDR3: CASSELSGTQYF
J: TRBJ1-4; V: TRBV10-3; CDR3: CAISEEAGGRKLFF
J: TRBJ1-2; V: TRBV6-2/TRBV6-3; CDR3: CASSYGSGYGYTF
J: TRBJ2-1; V: TRBV11-1; CDR3: CASSPGRAYNEQFF
J: TRBJ1-6; V: TRBV20-1; CDR3: CSARDSSKDRGFSYNSPLHF
J: TRBJ2-7; V: TRBV3-1; CDR3: CASSQKTSAYEQYF
J: TRBJ2-2; V: TRBV5-4; CDR3: CASSLGLRVNTGELFF
J: TRBJ2-7; V: TRBV4-2; CDR3: CASSQDGTRGTEEQYF
J: TRBJ2-7; V: TRBV19; CDR3: CASSITDRAAYEQYF
J: TRBJ1-2; V: TRBV27; CDR3: CASSWGTGNYGYTF
J: TRBJ2-7; V: TRBV9; CDR3: CASSVAGASYEQYF
J: TRBJ2-1; V: TRBV15; CDR3: CATKTVLGLQRNEQFF
J: TRBJ2-1; V: TRBV20-1; CDR3: CSARDLDRGFDEQFF
J: TRBJ2-7; V: TRBV9; CDR3: CASSTPGQAHEQYF
J: TRBJ2-7; V: TRBV7-9; CDR3: CASGLAGFSSYEQYF
J: TRBJ2-1; V: TRBV20-1; CDR3: CSARDQGQGYNEQFF
J: TRBJ1-2; V: TRBV28; CDR3: CASHTGHGYTF